The clone carrying this T cell receptor beta chain is a singleton in its sample. Its target is unknown. V was cut by 2 bases and J by 0 bases, with 8 bases left in between. The CDR3 length is 16 residues. Germline V lookup: CDR1 SGHVS, CDR2 FNYEAQ. Every single patient, without exception, relapsed after autologous stem cell transplantation, and brentuximab vedotin exposure varied. This sample is part of a study of PD-1 blockade in classical Hodgkin lymphoma. Findings of the study overall: Newly diagnosed patients reportedly trailed healthy donors in baseline TCR diversity.

TCRdb's table, derived via immunoSEQ multiplex PCR, lists solely in-frame clones and lacks some. The sample holds around 41,000 clones, approximately 72% seen once. The input for sequencing was peripheral blood mononuclear cells (PBMCs), taken before the second cycle of nivolumab. The origin of this receptor is a human donor with classical Hodgkin lymphoma. The chain has TRBV7-6 and TRBJ2-6; D unresolved. CDR3 in amino acids: CASSLPTGSGANVLTF. The CDR3 DNA sequence: TGTGCCAGCAGCTTACCGACGGGCTCTGGGGCCAACGTCCTGACTTTC.